The 27 T cell receptor beta chains reported below all come from one sample, sequenced in a study of blood T cells in healthy people across ages. A second PCR, run for about 6 to 11 cycles, used a sample-barcoded 5' primer plus a J-beta primer mix. TCRdb analysed the 5' RACE reads with MiXCR anew, one entry per CDR3 protein. The profile shows roughly 930,000 distinct CDR3 sequences, 40% to 60% of them singletons. The sequenced material came from blood. These receptor sequences come from a man aged 25-45 years in good health.

The chain links TRBV7-2 to TRBJ1-6, with D perhaps TRBD1 (5 bases). The CDR3 is 14 amino acids. CDR1 SGHTA and CDR2 FQGNSA come from the germline V gene. The germline V and J ends were trimmed by 3 bases and 6 bases, with 9 bases remaining between them. The CDR3 reads CASSLGDFNSPLHF. The CDR3 DNA is TGTGCCAGCAGCTTGGGGGATTTTAATTCACCCCTCCACTTT.

This clonotype has just a few counts. The V call is TRBV28, the J call TRBJ2-7; no clear D gene. The CDR3 totals 13 residues. Trimming shortened V by 6 bases and J by 3 bases, and 12 bases separated the two germline ends. Germline V gene lookup returns CDR1 MDHEN and CDR2 SYDVKM. CDR3 in amino acids: CASRRGRDYEQYF. The CDR3 nucleotides are TGTGCCAGCAGAAGAGGCAGAGACTACGAGCAGTACTTC.

As regards this clonotype: One end of the junction is discordant with germline, which a read error may explain. The rearrangement links TRBV20-1 to TRBJ2-5; tentatively, D is TRBD1 or TRBD2 (6 bases each). CDR3 length: 12 residues. Per the germline V gene, CDR1 is DFQATT and CDR2 is SNEGSKA (reference sequence). CDR3 in DNA: TGCAGCGCTCACGGGGGCGGGGAGACCCAGTGCTTC. Its translation: CSAHGGGETQCF.

In its sample, this clonotype was seen a few times. This sequence joins TRBV5-4 and TRBJ1-6; D is uncertain. Per germline, CDR1 SGHNT and CDR2 YYREEE (reference sequence). Trimming removed 2 bases from V and 5 bases from J, with 11 bases in between. CDR3 length: 15 amino acids. The CDR3 here is CASSFRTPDNSPLHF. The CDR3 DNA reads as TGTGCCAGCAGCTTCCGGACCCCTGATAATTCACCCCTCCACTTT.

V usage is TRBV4-1 and J usage is TRBJ2-3, with TRBD1 identical over 7 bases. The V gene's germline CDR1 is MGHRA and CDR2 YSYEKL. CDR3 length: 14 amino acids. V shed 6 bases, J shed 0 bases, and the junction held 3 bases outside the gene matches. CDR3 protein: CASRNRGSTDTQYF. The CDR3 DNA follows: TGCGCCAGCAGAAACAGGGGCAGCACAGATACGCAGTATTTT.

This clonotype showed up just a few times. V usage is TRBV27 and J usage is TRBJ2-7; D is perhaps TRBD1 or TRBD2 (6 bases each). The CDR3 contains 14 residues. Germline loops: CDR1 MNHEY, CDR2 SMNVEV (reference sequence). V was clipped by 3 bases and J by 6 bases, with 15 bases between them. The CDR3 sequence: CASSFLGGAGEQYF. The CDR3 DNA reads as TGTGCCAGCAGTTTTCTGGGGGGCGCGGGCGAGCAGTACTTC.

This clonotype was counted a few times. The chain uses TRBV5-1 and TRBJ1-2; D is ambiguous. This CDR3 is 12 amino acids long. The ends were cut back, 4 bases at V and 7 bases at J, with 11 bases in the middle. Germline assignment: CDR1 SGHRS and CDR2 YFSETQ. CDR3 sequence reads: CASSTDEAGYTF. CDR3 nucleotides: TGCGCCAGCAGCACGGACGAGGCTGGCTACACCTTC. Filled out from reference TRBV5-1 and TRBJ1-2, the complete variable domain reads KAGVTQTPRYLIKTRGQQVTLSCSPISGHRSVSWYQQTPGQGLQFLFEYFSETQRNKGNFPGRFSGRQFSNSRSEMNVSTLELGDSALYLCASSTDEAGYTFGSGTRLTVV.

In this sample, this clonotype turned up a few times. This chain connects TRBV7-9 to TRBJ2-1; D is undetermined. Trimming removed 4 bases from V and 3 bases from J, with 16 bases in between. The CDR3 runs to 16 residues. Germline V lookup: CDR1 SEHNR, CDR2 FQNEAQ (reference sequence). DNA of the CDR3: TGTGCCAGCAGCTCCTCCCGATTGGTGGACTACAATGAGCAGTTCTTC. Protein sequence: CASSSSRLVDYNEQFF.

The rearrangement uses TRBV5-1 and TRBJ2-4; tentative D call: TRBD1 (6 bases). Germline assignment: CDR1 SGHRS and CDR2 YFSETQ. The V gene lost 5 bases and the J gene lost 2 bases, with 11 bases spanning the gap. This CDR3 contains 14 residues. CDR3 DNA: TGCGCCAGCAGTGACAGGATAACCAAAAACATTCAGTACTTC. Translated, it gives CASSDRITKNIQYF.

The CDR3 sequence: CASSPQQGRGDHNEQFF. The CDR3 DNA reads TGTGCCAGCAGTCCCCAACAGGGGCGCGGGGACCACAATGAGCAGTTCTTC. V and J are TRBV6-1 and TRBJ2-1; maybe TRBD1 (7 bases). Trimming removed 5 bases at V and 5 bases at J, with 22 bases between. The CDR3 loop spans 17 amino acids. Germline CDR1 and CDR2: MNHNS and SASEGT.

Written as DNA, the CDR3 is TGTGCCAGCAGTTCCCATTTGAAGGCTCAAGAGACCCAGTTCTTC. Translated, it gives CASSSHLKAQETQFF. The chain links TRBV6-5 to TRBJ2-5; D not certain. The J call could be wrong; TRBJ2-1 is a better fit for the DNA end. The germline V gene has CDR1 MNHEY and CDR2 SVGAGI. The CDR3 runs to 15 residues.

This clonotype was counted only a few times. J is TRBJ1-1 and V is TRBV6-6; 11 bases agree with TRBD1. Losses at the gene ends were 4 bases for V and 5 bases for J; bases not matched to a gene: 6. Germline values: CDR1 MNHNY, CDR2 SVGAGI (reference sequence). The CDR3 runs 15 residues. The CDR3 spells CASSSAGQGGTEAFF. The CDR3 DNA follows: TGTGCCAGCAGTTCCGCGGGACAGGGGGGGACTGAAGCTTTCTTT.

On this clonotype: At one boundary the junction diverges from the germline segment, which might be a read error. The chain uses TRBV24-1 and TRBJ2-5; 12 positions match TRBD1. The DNA end favors TRBJ2-7, so the J call may be wrong. Germline lookup yields CDR1 KGHDR and CDR2 SFDVKD. This CDR3 has 17 amino acids. The DNA for the CDR3 is TGTCCCACCAGTGGACAGCCGGGACAGGGGGCCTCCTACGAGCAGTACTTC. This codes for CPTSGQPGQGASYEQYF.

This clonotype has a handful of counts. The chain has TRBV20-1 and TRBJ2-1; 8 nucleotides agree with TRBD2. The trim removed 3 bases at V and 3 bases at J, leaving 4 bases unmatched. The CDR3 length is 14 residues. Germline assignment: CDR1 DFQATT and CDR2 SNEGSKA (reference sequence). The CDR3 bases are TGCAGTGCTAGCCCACTAGCGGACTACAATGAGCAGTTCTTC. Protein product: CSASPLADYNEQFF.

This clonotype was counted between two and nine times. J is TRBJ2-5 and V is TRBV29-1, with 11 nucleotides matching TRBD2. The germline V gene encodes CDR1 SQVTM and CDR2 ANQGSEA. The ends lost 4 bases at V and 5 bases at J; junction bases unmatched: 3. The CDR3 is 13 amino acids. The CDR3: CSVASGGTETQYF. The CDR3 DNA reads as TGCAGCGTTGCTAGCGGGGGGACGGAGACCCAGTACTTC.

V is TRBV6-2 or TRBV6-3 and J is TRBJ1-5, with D hard to call. There are 11 residues in the CDR3. V dropped 10 bases and J dropped 7 bases, with 11 bases sitting between them. CDR1 is MNHEY, CDR2 SVGEGT, per germline. The CDR3 reads CATGERQPQHF. CDR3 sequence (DNA): TGTGCCACTGGGGAGAGACAGCCCCAGCATTTT.

In its sample, this clonotype was seen a few times. The V and J genes are TRBV12-3 or TRBV12-4 and TRBJ2-7; either TRBD1 or TRBD2 may supply D (5 bases each). The CDR3 is 13 residues long. V was pared by 4 bases and J by 2 bases, with 9 bases between. The DNA for the CDR3 is TGTGCCAGCAGTTGGGGGTCCCCCTACGAGCAGTACTTC. Its protein is CASSWGSPYEQYF.

This clonotype was picked up a small number of times. The rearrangement uses TRBV3-1 and TRBJ2-3, with 8 positions matching TRBD2. Losses at the gene ends were 0 bases for V and 1 base for J; bases not matched to a gene: 6. CDR1 and CDR2 from the germline V gene are LGHDT and YNNKEL (reference sequence). The CDR3 runs 17 residues. For the CDR3, the DNA is TGTGCCAGCAGCCAAGATTGGGCAGCGGGGGGCACAGATACGCAGTATTTT. Its protein product is CASSQDWAAGGTDTQYF.

The chain recombines TRBV5-6 with TRBJ2-7; D gene uncertain. The better agreement between TRBJ2-5 and the DNA end casts doubt on the J call. CDR1 and CDR2 from the germline V gene are SGHDT and YYEEEE. The CDR3 has 13 residues. CDR3 region: CASSWVVGETQYF. For the CDR3, the DNA is TGTGCCAGCAGCTGGGTCGTGGGGGAGACCCAGTACTTC.

This clonotype was seen a single time. V gene TRBV30 combines with J gene TRBJ2-1; tentatively, D is TRBD1 (5 bases). The end of the DNA is better explained by TRBJ2-7, so the J call may be wrong. The germline CDR1 and CDR2 sequences are GTSNPN and SVGIG (reference sequence). The CDR3 is 12 amino acids. As DNA, the CDR3 is TGTGCCTGGGACAGCTCCTACAATGAGCAGTACTTC. Translated: CAWDSSYNEQYF.

V is TRBV28 and J is TRBJ1-1, with TRBD1 identical over 7 bases. Germline V gene sequence: CDR1 MDHEN, CDR2 SYDVKM. This CDR3 is 15 amino acids long. V lost 7 bases to trimming and J lost 5 bases; unmatched junction nucleotides: 13. This chain's CDR3 is CASKVGSGGRTEAFF. The CDR3 coding sequence is TGTGCCAGCAAGGTCGGATCAGGGGGTCGAACTGAAGCTTTCTTT.

This rearrangement joins TRBV2 to TRBJ2-1; 11 bases are a match to TRBD1. Trimming at V came to 6 bases and at J to 6 bases, leaving 13 bases not matched to a gene. CDR1 is SNHLY and CDR2 is FYNNEI in the germline V gene. The CDR3 sequence is 17 residues long. CDR3 coding DNA: TGTGCCAGCAGGGATTATCTTCCGGGACAGGGGGTCAATGAGCAGTTCTTC. Protein sequence: CASRDYLPGQGVNEQFF.

As DNA, the CDR3 is TGTGCCAGCAGCCTGGGACGCTTCGGGGAGCAGTACTTC. Translation gives CASSLGRFGEQYF. The gene calls are TRBV3-1 and TRBJ2-7, with D perhaps given as TRBD1 or TRBD2 (5 bases each). The V end lost 4 bases, the J end lost 7 bases, and 14 bases lay between the germline ends. The CDR3 spans 13 residues. Per the germline V gene, CDR1 is LGHDT and CDR2 is YNNKEL (reference sequence).

This chain uses TRBV20-1 with TRBJ1-5; D may be TRBD1 (6 bases). Trimming took 7 bases from V and 2 from J, leaving 18 bases between them. Germline V gene sequence: CDR1 DFQATT, CDR2 SNEGSKA (reference sequence). CDR3 length: 15 residues. CDR3 DNA sequence: TGCAGTGTTAGGCCGACAGGCCCTGGCAATCAGCCCCAGCATTTT. This translates into CSVRPTGPGNQPQHF.

On this clonotype itself: A read error may explain this, as a much larger clone is one base away. The chain combines TRBV3-1 with TRBJ2-7; D is ambiguous. Germline-derived CDR1 and CDR2 are LGHDT and YNNKEL (reference sequence). This CDR3 region has 14 residues. The V gene lost 0 bases and the J gene lost 1 base, with 7 bases spanning the gap. The CDR3 protein is CASSQEWQSYEQYF. The CDR3 DNA is TGTGCCAGCAGCCAAGAGTGGCAGTCCTACGAGCAGTACTTC.

The CDR3 DNA follows: TGTGCCAGCAGCCAAGAAAAGTCATCTGGGGCCAACGTCCTGACTTTC. It codes for CASSQEKSSGANVLTF. The J gene is TRBJ2-6, the V gene TRBV4-2; no clear D gene. This CDR3 region has 16 residues. Between the trimmed V and J ends, which lost 0 bases and 1 base, there was a span of 7 bases. Germline lookup yields CDR1 LGHNA and CDR2 YNFKEQ.

On this clonotype itself: The junction shows a germline mismatch at one end, possibly a read error. For the CDR3, the DNA is TGTGCCAGCAGCCTGATCGGGGTCAGCTCCTACAATGAGCATTTCTTC. It specifies CASSLIGVSSYNEHFF. V and J are TRBV7-9 and TRBJ2-1; possibly TRBD2 for D (5 bases). CDR1 is SEHNR, CDR2 FQNEAQ, per germline (reference sequence). The CDR3 has 16 amino acids.